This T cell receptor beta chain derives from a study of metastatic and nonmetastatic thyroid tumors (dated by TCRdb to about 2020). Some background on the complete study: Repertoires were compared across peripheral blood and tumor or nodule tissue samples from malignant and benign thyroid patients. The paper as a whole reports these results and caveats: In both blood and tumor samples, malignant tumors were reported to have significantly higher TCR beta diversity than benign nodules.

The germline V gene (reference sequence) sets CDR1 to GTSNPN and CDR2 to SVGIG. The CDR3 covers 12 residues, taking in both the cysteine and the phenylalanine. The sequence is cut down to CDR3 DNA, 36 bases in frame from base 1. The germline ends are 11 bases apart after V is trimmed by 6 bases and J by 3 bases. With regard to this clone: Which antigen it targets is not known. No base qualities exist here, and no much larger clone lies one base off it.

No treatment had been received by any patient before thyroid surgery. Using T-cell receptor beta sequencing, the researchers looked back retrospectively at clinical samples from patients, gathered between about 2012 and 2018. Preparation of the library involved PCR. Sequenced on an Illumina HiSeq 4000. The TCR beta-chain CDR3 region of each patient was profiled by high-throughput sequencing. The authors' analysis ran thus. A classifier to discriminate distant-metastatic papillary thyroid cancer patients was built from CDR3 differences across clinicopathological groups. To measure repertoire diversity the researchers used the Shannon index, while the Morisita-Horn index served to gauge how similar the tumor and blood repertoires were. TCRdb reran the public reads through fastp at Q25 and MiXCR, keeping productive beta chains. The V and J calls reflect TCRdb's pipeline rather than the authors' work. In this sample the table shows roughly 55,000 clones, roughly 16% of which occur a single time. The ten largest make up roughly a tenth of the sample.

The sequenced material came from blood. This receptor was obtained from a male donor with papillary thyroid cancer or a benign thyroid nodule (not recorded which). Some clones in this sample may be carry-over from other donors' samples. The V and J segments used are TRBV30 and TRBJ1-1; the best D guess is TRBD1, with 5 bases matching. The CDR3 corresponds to CACLGVYTEAFF. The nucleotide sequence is TGTGCCTGCCTGGGGGTTTACACTGAAGCTTTCTTT.